This T cell receptor (beta chain) was obtained from a study of T cells in localized non-small cell lung cancer. Findings and limits, study-wide: Heterogeneity remains possible because sequencing was limited to only one tumor region. In adjacent lung appeared a median around 56 of the top 100 tumor clones. Uninvolved neighboring lung showed the greatest T cell clonality, exceeding tumor. Higher blood T cell density tracked longer overall survival.

As regards this clone: Its antigen is as yet unknown.

Data came from immunoSEQ multiplex PCR; TCRdb stores just in-frame clones and leaves some out. The sample shows around 64,000 clones, approximately 90% of them seen only once. This CDR3 is built from 14 residues. Germline-derived CDR1 and CDR2 are SGHVS and FQNEAQ. V was pared by 1 base and J by 0 bases, with 6 bases between. This rearrangement joins TRBV7-8 to TRBJ1-1; D gene ambiguous. This specimen consisted of peripheral blood, obtained before any cancer treatment. The TCR sequence derives from a man aged 40 to 70 with stage I squamous cell lung carcinoma. CDR3 loop: CASSLGRLNTEAFF. The CDR3 nucleotides read TGTGCCAGCAGCTTAGGACGATTGAACACTGAAGCTTTCTTT.